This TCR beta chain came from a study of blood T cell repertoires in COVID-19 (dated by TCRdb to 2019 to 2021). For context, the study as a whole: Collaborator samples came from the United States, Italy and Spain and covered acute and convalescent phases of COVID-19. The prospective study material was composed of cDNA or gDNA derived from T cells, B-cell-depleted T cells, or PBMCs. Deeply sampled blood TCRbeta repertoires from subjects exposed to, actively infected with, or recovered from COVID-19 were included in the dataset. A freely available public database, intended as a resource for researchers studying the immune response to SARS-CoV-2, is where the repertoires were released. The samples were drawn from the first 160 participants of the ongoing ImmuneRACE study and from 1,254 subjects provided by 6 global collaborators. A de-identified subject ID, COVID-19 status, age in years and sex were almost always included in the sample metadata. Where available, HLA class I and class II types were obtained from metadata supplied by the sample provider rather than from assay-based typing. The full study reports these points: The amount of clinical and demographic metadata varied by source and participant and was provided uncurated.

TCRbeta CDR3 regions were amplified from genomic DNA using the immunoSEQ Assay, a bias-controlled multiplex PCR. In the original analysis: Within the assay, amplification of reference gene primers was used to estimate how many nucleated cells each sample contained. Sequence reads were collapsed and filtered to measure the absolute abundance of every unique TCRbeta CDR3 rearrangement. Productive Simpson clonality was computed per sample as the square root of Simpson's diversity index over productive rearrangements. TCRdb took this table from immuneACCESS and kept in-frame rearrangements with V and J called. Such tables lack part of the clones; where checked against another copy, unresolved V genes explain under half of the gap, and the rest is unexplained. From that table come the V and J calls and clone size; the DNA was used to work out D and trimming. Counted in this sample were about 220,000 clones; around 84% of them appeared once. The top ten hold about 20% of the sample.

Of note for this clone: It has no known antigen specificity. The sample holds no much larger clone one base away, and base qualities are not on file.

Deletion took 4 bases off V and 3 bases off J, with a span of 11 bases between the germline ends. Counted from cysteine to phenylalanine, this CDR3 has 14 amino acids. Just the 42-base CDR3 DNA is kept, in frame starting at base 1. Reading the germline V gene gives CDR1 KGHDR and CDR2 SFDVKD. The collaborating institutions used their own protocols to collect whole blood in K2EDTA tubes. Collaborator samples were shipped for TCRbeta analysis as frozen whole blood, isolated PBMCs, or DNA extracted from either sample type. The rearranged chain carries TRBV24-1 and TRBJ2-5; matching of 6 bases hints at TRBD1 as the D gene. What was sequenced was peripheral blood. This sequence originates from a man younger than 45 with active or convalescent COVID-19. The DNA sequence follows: TGTGCCACCAGTGACCCAGGGGTGGAAGAGACCCAGTACTTC. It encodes CATSDPGVEETQYF.